This is a list of T cell receptor beta chains from one sample in a study of T cells after posttransplantation cyclophosphamide. Data came from immunoSEQ multiplex PCR; TCRdb stores just in-frame clones and leaves some out. The data hold some 61,000 clones, with 93% observed a single time. The specimen was PBMCs. These receptors all come from a woman in her 30s in good health and a related stem cell transplant donor. The CDR3 runs from the conserved cysteine through the conserved F or W. D genes are given only for firm matches. Expanded clones get a size class; other rows say once, few or many, or leave the size out.

v_call	clone_size	d_call	j_call	cdr3_length	cdr3_aa	cdr3_nt
TRBV6-4	.	.	TRBJ1-5	13	CASSPTGNQPQHF	TGTGCCAGCAGTCCCACGGGGAATCAGCCCCAGCATTTT
TRBV5-1	.	.	TRBJ1-2	15	CASSPTYGMNYGYTF	TGCGCCAGCAGCCCGACGTACGGGATGAACTATGGCTACACCTTC
TRBV29-1	.	TRBD1	TRBJ1-2	15	CSVTWGQGAGYGYTF	TGCAGCGTCACCTGGGGACAGGGGGCCGGCTATGGCTACACCTTC
TRBV27	.	TRBD1	TRBJ2-3	15	CASSLAGQGADTQYF	TGTGCCAGCAGTTTAGCGGGACAGGGGGCAGATACGCAGTATTTT
TRBV4-1	.	.	TRBJ1-5	15	CASSHDEVIGQTQHF	TGCGCCAGCAGCCACGATGAGGTTATTGGACAAACCCAGCATTTT
TRBV5-1	.	.	TRBJ2-2	13	CASHRSDTGELFF	TGCGCCAGCCACAGGAGTGACACCGGGGAGCTGTTTTTT
TRBV11-2	.	.	TRBJ1-4	15	CASSLTGIRSGKLFF	TGTGCCAGCAGCCTAACAGGGATTCGTTCGGGAAAACTGTTTTTT
TRBV6-5	once	.	TRBJ1-4	12	CASSYSGEKLFF	TGTGCCAGCAGTTACTCGGGGGAAAAACTGTTTTTT
TRBV28	.	.	TRBJ2-7	14	CASSSPGSSYEQYF	TGTGCCAGCAGTTCCCCAGGGAGCTCCTACGAGCAGTACTTC
TRBV19	.	.	TRBJ1-2	16	CASSIFGGASGYGYTF	TGTGCCAGTAGTATATTTGGAGGGGCGTCGGGATATGGCTACACCTTC
TRBV6-5	.	.	TRBJ1-1	15	CASSPVRDRYTEAFF	TGTGCCAGCAGTCCAGTCCGCGACAGATACACTGAAGCTTTCTTT
TRBV13	.	.	TRBJ2-1	13	CASSLGLFNEQFF	TGTGCCAGCAGCTTAGGCCTTTTCAATGAGCAGTTCTTC
TRBV28	.	.	TRBJ1-3	16	CASSSPGATSGNTIYF	TGTGCCAGCAGTTCCCCGGGGGCCACCTCTGGAAACACCATATATTTT
TRBV5-4	once	TRBD2	TRBJ2-5	14	CASSLPLAEETQYF	TGTGCCAGCAGCTTGCCACTAGCGGAAGAGACCCAGTACTTC
TRBV18	.	.	TRBJ1-5	14	CASSPPGGLEPQHF	TGTGCCAGCTCACCACCGGGGGGGCTGGAGCCCCAGCATTTT
TRBV6-6	.	.	TRBJ2-2	14	CASSYIGQFKELFF	TGTGCCAGCAGTTATATTGGACAGTTCAAAGAGCTGTTTTTT
TRBV7-7	.	.	TRBJ2-5	15	CASSLGGSGTETQYF	TGTGCCAGCAGCTTAGGAGGTTCGGGGACCGAGACCCAGTACTTC
TRBV5-5	.	.	TRBJ1-2	12	CASSPRVAGYTF	TGTGCCAGCAGCCCCAGGGTCGCTGGCTACACCTTC
TRBV5-5	.	.	TRBJ2-3	14	CASSFGADGDTQYF	TGTGCCAGCAGCTTTGGAGCGGATGGCGATACGCAGTATTTT
TRBV28	.	.	TRBJ1-5	12	CASSFEDKASHF	TGTGCCAGCAGTTTTGAGGATAAAGCTTCGCATTTT
TRBV7-9	.	.	TRBJ1-5	14	CASTIGYGNQPQHF	TGTGCGAGCACGATTGGGTACGGCAATCAGCCCCAGCATTTT
TRBV15	.	TRBD2	TRBJ2-2	16	CATSMWRAGGSGELFF	TGTGCCACCAGCATGTGGCGAGCGGGGGGATCAGGGGAGCTGTTTTTT
TRBV12-5	.	TRBD2	TRBJ2-1	18	CASGLGTTSGGAYNEQFF	TGTGCTAGTGGTTTGGGAACGACTAGCGGGGGGGCCTACAATGAGCAGTTCTTC
TRBV18	.	.	TRBJ2-5	14	CASSLNSYQETQYF	TGTGCCAGCTCACTGAACAGTTACCAAGAGACCCAGTACTTC